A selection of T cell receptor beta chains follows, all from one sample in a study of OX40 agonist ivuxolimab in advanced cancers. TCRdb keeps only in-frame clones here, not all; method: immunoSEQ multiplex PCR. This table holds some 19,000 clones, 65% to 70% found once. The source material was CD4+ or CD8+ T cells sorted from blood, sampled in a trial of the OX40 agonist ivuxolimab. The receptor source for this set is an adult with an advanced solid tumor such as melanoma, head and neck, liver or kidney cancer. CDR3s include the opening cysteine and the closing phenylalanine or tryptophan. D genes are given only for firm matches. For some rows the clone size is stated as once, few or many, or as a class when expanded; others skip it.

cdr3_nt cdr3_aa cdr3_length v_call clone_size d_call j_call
TGTGCCACCAGCAGGTCGGGGGGCCACGAGCAGTACTTC CATSRSGGHEQYF 13 TRBV15 few - TRBJ2-7
TGTGCCAGCAGCCAAGATGGGAGCGGGGGGGCCGGGGAGCTGTTTTTT CASSQDGSGGAGELFF 16 TRBV4-2 few TRBD2 TRBJ2-2
TGTGCCAGCAGCCCGACTGAGAACACTGAAGCTTTCTTT CASSPTENTEAFF 13 TRBV4-2 - - TRBJ1-1
TGTGCCAGCAGGGGTCTGGCCCATACATTTTATGGCTACACCTTC CASRGLAHTFYGYTF 15 TRBV6-1 once - TRBJ1-2
TGCGCCAGCAGTCAACCGAGGGAAGGTCCTAATGAAAAACTGTTTTTT CASSQPREGPNEKLFF 16 TRBV23-1 - - TRBJ1-4
TGTGCCAGCTCACCAAGCGGGGGGGCCGATACGCAGTATTTT CASSPSGGADTQYF 14 TRBV18 - TRBD2 TRBJ2-3
TGTGCCAGCAGTGAACAGGGGGGAGAAAAACTGTTTTTT CASSEQGGEKLFF 13 TRBV2 - TRBD1 TRBJ1-4
TGTGCCAGCAGCGTAGAGGCAGGCGAAGAGACCCAGTACTTC CASSVEAGEETQYF 14 TRBV9 few - TRBJ2-5
TGTGCCAGCAGTGTTAGTGCGGGGTTCCCCTCCGAGGAGCAGTTCTTC CASSVSAGFPSEEQFF 16 TRBV6-4 once - TRBJ2-1
TGTGCCAGCAGCCTGGGACAGGGACATGGCTACACCTTC CASSLGQGHGYTF 13 TRBV7-9 - TRBD1 TRBJ1-2
TGTGCCAGCAGTTTGGGCCATCACTACGAGCAGTACTTC CASSLGHHYEQYF 13 TRBV28 medium-sized - TRBJ2-7
TGTGCCAGCTCACCACCAGCGGGGACGACGACAGATACGCAGTATTTT CASSPPAGTTTDTQYF 16 TRBV18 once TRBD2 TRBJ2-3
TGTGCCAGCACCTTTGGTCCGTCAACTAATGAAAAACTGTTTTTT CASTFGPSTNEKLFF 15 TRBV11-2 - - TRBJ1-4
TGTGCCAGTAGTATAGCCGCTAGCAATGAGCAGTTCTTC CASSIAASNEQFF 13 TRBV19 - - TRBJ2-1
TGCGCCAGCAGCCAAGACCCCGGGGCCTCCTACGAGCAGTACTTC CASSQDPGASYEQYF 15 TRBV4-3 once - TRBJ2-7
TGTGCCAGTATCACAGGTCTCTACGAGCAGTACTTC CASITGLYEQYF 12 TRBV6-1 few - TRBJ2-7
TGTGCCAGTAGTATCCTTCCCTCGGCTGAGACCCAGTACTTC CASSILPSAETQYF 14 TRBV19 few - TRBJ2-5
TGTGCCAGCGGACAGGGACCATACGAGCAGTACTTC CASGQGPYEQYF 12 TRBV6-5 - TRBD1 TRBJ2-7
TGTGCCAGCAGCTTAGATGGGGATACGCAGTATTTT CASSLDGDTQYF 12 TRBV11-3 medium-sized - TRBJ2-3
TGTGCCAGCAGCTTGGTGACGGATGAGCAGTTCTTC CASSLVTDEQFF 12 TRBV5-5 - - TRBJ2-1
TGTGCCAGTAGTATCGGGACAGGGACTGAAAAACTGTTTTTT CASSIGTGTEKLFF 14 TRBV19 - TRBD1 TRBJ1-4
TGTGCCAGCAGCTTATTAGCGGCTAAGGATGAGCAGTTCTTC CASSLLAAKDEQFF 14 TRBV13 - - TRBJ2-1
TGTGCCAGCAGTCTTGACAGGTCGGGCACTGAAGCTTTCTTT CASSLDRSGTEAFF 14 TRBV28 few - TRBJ1-1
TGTGCCAGCAGCTCAACTCGCTACGAGAGGTACCAAGAGACCCAGTACTTC CASSSTRYERYQETQYF 17 TRBV7-9 - - TRBJ2-5
TGTGCCAGCAGCCCCCTCGAGTGGGCGGATAATGAAAAACTGTTTTTT CASSPLEWADNEKLFF 16 TRBV7-9 - - TRBJ1-4
TGTGCCAGTAGTCGCGGGCCCTACGAGCAGTACTTC CASSRGPYEQYF 12 TRBV19 - - TRBJ2-7